These 22 T cell receptor beta chains were sequenced from one sample in a study of blood T cell repertoires in COVID-19. Data came from immunoSEQ multiplex PCR; TCRdb stores just in-frame clones and leaves some out. The sample consists of roughly 110,000 clones, roughly 90% of them appearing once. Sequenced material: peripheral blood. These TCRs come from a man in his forties with active or convalescent COVID-19.

The rearrangement uses TRBV3-1 (or the pseudogene TRBV3-2) and TRBJ2-2; D is possibly TRBD2 (5 bases). Trimming cost V 6 bases and J 4 bases, with 18 bases left between them. The CDR3 has 16 residues. Germline assignment: CDR1 LGHDT and CDR2 YNNKEL (reference sequence). In DNA, the CDR3 is TGTGCCAGCAGTCAGGCCCGGGGAGTGGTCACCGGGGAGCTGTTTTTT. Encoded protein: CASSQARGVVTGELFF.

The J gene is TRBJ2-3, the V gene TRBV7-9; unclear D gene. The length of the CDR3 is 13 residues. Germline V gene data show CDR1 as SEHNR and CDR2 as FQNEAQ (reference sequence). CDR3 sequence reads: CTVRQVSTDTQYF. In nucleotides, the CDR3 is TGTACCGTCAGGCAAGTGAGCACAGATACGCAGTATTTT.

This chain uses TRBV6-5 with TRBJ2-3; TRBD2 agrees at 8 bases. J was trimmed by 0 bases and V by 6 bases; bases with no gene match: 5. The germline CDR1 and CDR2 sequences are MNHEY and SVGAGI. The CDR3 consists of 15 residues. The CDR3 spells CASRYSSGSTDTQYF. The CDR3 DNA reads as TGTGCCAGCAGATATTCTAGCGGGAGCACAGATACGCAGTATTTT.

This clone was seen more than once but under ten times. The chain combines TRBV2 with TRBJ2-7, with TRBD2 matching 9 bases. Trimming removed 8 bases from V and 5 bases from J; junction bases left unmatched: 19. Germline-derived CDR1 and CDR2 are SNHLY and FYNNEI. This CDR3 spans 17 amino acids. The CDR3 protein is CASGSRVSGTSLHEQYF. DNA for the CDR3: TGTGCCAGCGGGAGCCGGGTCTCCGGGACTAGCCTCCACGAGCAGTACTTC.

This chain uses TRBV2 with TRBJ1-1; 9 nucleotides align to TRBD1. Germline CDR1 is SNHLY and CDR2 is FYNNEI. The CDR3 contains 17 residues. V lost 6 bases, J lost 5 bases, and 16 bases stayed unmatched. CDR3 DNA sequence: TGTGCCAGCAGCCGAACGGACAGGGGTTGGGAGAGTACTGAAGCTTTCTTT. Protein sequence: CASSRTDRGWESTEAFF.

The J gene is TRBJ1-2, the V gene TRBV7-2, with a tentative D call TRBD1 (6 bases). The CDR3 contains 14 residues. The ends were cut back, 7 bases at V and 2 bases at J, with 14 bases in the middle. Germline-derived CDR1 and CDR2 are SGHTA and FQGNSA. The CDR3 is CASIAITGNYGYTF. In DNA, the CDR3 is TGTGCCAGCATCGCCATCACAGGGAACTATGGCTACACCTTC.

The chain recombines TRBV7-2 with TRBJ2-1; the match to TRBD2 covers 11 bases. The CDR3 spans 16 residues. Per germline, CDR1 SGHTA and CDR2 FQGNSA. V shed 3 bases, J shed 2 bases, and the junction held 3 bases outside the gene matches. The CDR3 here is CASSFPSGRPYNEQFF. In DNA form, the CDR3 reads TGTGCCAGCAGCTTTCCTAGCGGGAGGCCCTACAATGAGCAGTTCTTC.

This clone occurred many times. The chain employs TRBV7-9 and TRBJ2-7; D is possibly TRBD1 (5 bases). The CDR3 has 13 amino acids. Per the germline V gene, CDR1 is SEHNR and CDR2 is FQNEAQ (reference sequence). V was clipped by 4 bases and J by 1 base, with 8 bases between them. CDR3 nucleotide sequence: TGTGCCAGCAGCTCGACAGTTTCCTACGAGCAGTACTTC. This translates into CASSSTVSYEQYF.

This clone was detected once. This rearrangement joins TRBV9 to TRBJ2-1; 8 nucleotides line up with TRBD1. Losses at the gene ends were 3 bases for V and 0 bases for J; bases not matched to a gene: 2. The CDR3 extends over 15 amino acids. CDR1 SGDLS and CDR2 YYNGEE come from the germline V gene. For the CDR3, the DNA is TGTGCCAGCAGCGAAGGACAGGGCTCCTACAATGAGCAGTTCTTC. It encodes CASSEGQGSYNEQFF.

The chain combines TRBV19 with TRBJ2-1; tentative D call: TRBD1 (6 bases). The CDR3 totals 16 residues. V lost 3 bases to trimming and J lost 0 bases, with 12 bases between them. The germline gives CDR1 LNHDA, CDR2 SQIVND (reference sequence). The chain's CDR3 is CASSISDRSSYNEQFF. CDR3 nucleotide sequence: TGTGCCAGTAGTATCTCTGACAGGAGCTCCTACAATGAGCAGTTCTTC. Variable domain in full (rest from reference TRBV19 and TRBJ2-1): DGGITQSPKYLFRKEGQNVTLSCEQNLNHDAMYWYRQDPGQGLRLIYYSQIVNDFQKGDIAEGYSVSREKKESFPLTVTSAQKNPTAFYLCASSISDRSSYNEQFFGPGTRLTVL.

The rearrangement joins TRBV18 to TRBJ1-3; tentative D call: TRBD1 (6 bases). V gave up 8 bases and J gave up 2 bases, with 16 bases separating them. Looked up from germline, CDR1 is KGHSH and CDR2 is LQKENI. The CDR3 has 15 amino acids. CDR3 DNA sequence: TGTGCCAGCGCCACAATACAGGGAGCTGGAAACACCATATATTTT. Residues: CASATIQGAGNTIYF.

The chain links TRBV19 to TRBJ1-5; TRBD1 matches at 11 bases. Unmatched junction bases numbered 5, after V lost 2 bases and J lost 2 bases. Germline CDR1 and CDR2: LNHDA and SQIVND (reference sequence). CDR3 length equals 17 residues. In DNA form, the CDR3 reads TGTGCCAGTAGTATATGGGGGACAGGGGGTGGCAATCAGCCCCAGCATTTT. Translation gives CASSIWGTGGGNQPQHF.

The chain links TRBV5-4 to TRBJ2-3; possible D gene TRBD1, 7 bases. Deletions cut 4 bases from V and 5 bases from J, with 14 bases between. Germline V gene data show CDR1 as SGHNT and CDR2 as YYREEE (reference sequence). The CDR3 runs to 14 residues. CDR3 nucleotide sequence: TGTGCCAGCAGCCAGGGGGGATCAGGAGATACGCAGTATTTT. Protein product: CASSQGGSGDTQYF.

The chain is built from TRBV28 and TRBJ1-2; unclear D gene. Trimming stripped 3 bases from V and 1 base from J, with 12 bases between. There are 15 residues in the CDR3. Germline CDR1 is MDHEN and CDR2 is SYDVKM. The CDR3 protein is CASSFVARGNYGYTF. CDR3 in DNA: TGTGCCAGCAGTTTCGTCGCTCGGGGTAACTATGGCTACACCTTC.

The V call is TRBV27, the J call TRBJ2-3, with a tentative D call TRBD1 (6 bases). The CDR3 spans 14 residues. Trimming removed 0 bases at V and 5 bases at J, with 9 bases between. Germline V gene data show CDR1 as MNHEY and CDR2 as SMNVEV (reference sequence). The CDR3 loop reads CASSLSIGGDTQYF. The CDR3 DNA reads as TGTGCCAGCAGTTTATCGATAGGGGGAGATACGCAGTATTTT.

The CDR3 region is CASSITGVVIAGTSTDTQYF. CDR3 in DNA: TGTGCCAGCAGCATCACAGGGGTGGTGATCGCAGGGACCAGCACAGATACGCAGTATTTT. The rearrangement joins TRBV9 to TRBJ2-3, with 7 positions matching TRBD1. The CDR3 has 20 residues. The V gene end was trimmed by 4 bases and the J gene end by 0 bases; junction bases not matched to a gene: 20. The germline gives CDR1 SGDLS, CDR2 YYNGEE.

This chain links TRBV7-3 with TRBJ1-2; D gene unclear. The CDR3 length is 16 residues. The germline CDR1 and CDR2 sequences are SGHTA and FQGTGA. V shed 5 bases and J shed 8 bases, with 24 bases lying between them. The CDR3 sequence is CASSPEPVGNARGYTF. The CDR3 nucleotides read TGTGCCAGCAGCCCCGAACCCGTCGGGAATGCGAGGGGCTACACCTTC. The full variable domain, its missing parts supplied by reference TRBV7-3 and TRBJ1-2, is GAGVSQTPSNKVTEKGKYVELRCDPISGHTALYWYRQSLGQGPEFLIYFQGTGAADDSGLPNDRFFAVRPEGSVSTLKIQRTERGDSAVYLCASSPEPVGNARGYTFGSGTRLTVV.

There are a few counts of this clone. The rearrangement joins TRBV28 to TRBJ2-1, with 12 bases aligning to TRBD2. CDR1 MDHEN and CDR2 SYDVKM come from the germline V gene. V lost 7 bases and J lost 1; bases outside the gene matches: 5. CDR3 size: 16 residues. The CDR3 nucleotides read TGTGCCAGCACCCTGACTAGCGGGAGTTCCTACAATGAGCAGTTCTTC. Translation gives CASTLTSGSSYNEQFF.

This chain joins TRBV30 and TRBJ1-5; 8 nucleotides agree with TRBD1. J was trimmed by 12 bases and V by 1 base; bases with no gene match: 2. The CDR3 loop spans 11 amino acids. Germline lookup yields CDR1 GTSNPN and CDR2 SVGIG (reference sequence). The CDR3: CAWSGGQGQHF. In nucleotides, the CDR3 is TGTGCCTGGAGTGGAGGACAGGGCCAGCATTTT.

The chain joins TRBV7-2 to TRBJ2-7, with a tentative D call TRBD1 (5 bases). In germline, CDR1 is SGHTA, CDR2 FQGNSA. The CDR3 has 14 amino acids. Trimming removed 3 bases from V and 5 bases from J, with 14 bases in between. The CDR3 DNA reads TGTGCCAGCAGCTTCCGCGCAGGGCCGGACGAGCAGTACTTC. Translated: CASSFRAGPDEQYF.

The rearrangement uses TRBV29-1 and TRBJ2-3; 10 bases align to TRBD2. Trimming removed 0 bases from V and 11 bases from J; junction bases left unmatched: 11. The CDR3 loop spans 15 amino acids. Per germline, CDR1 SQVTM and CDR2 ANQGSEA. The DNA for the CDR3 is TGCAGCGTTGAAGATTCGGCTAGCGGGAGCCTTAGGCAGTATTTT. Protein: CSVEDSASGSLRQYF.

The V call is TRBV30, the J call TRBJ2-3, with a possible D match to TRBD1 (6 bases). Between the trimmed V and J ends, which lost 5 bases and 6 bases, there was a span of 12 bases. The CDR3 has 12 residues. Looked up from germline, CDR1 is GTSNPN and CDR2 is SVGIG (reference sequence). The CDR3 sequence is CAWSTGADTQYF. Here the CDR3 DNA reads TGTGCCTGGTCGACAGGCGCGGATACGCAGTATTTT.